This T cell receptor beta chain was sequenced for a study of blood T cell repertoires in COVID-19. About the research overall: Nucleic acid was either cDNA or gDNA, and it came from T cells, B-cell-depleted T cells, or PBMCs.

Looked up from germline, CDR1 is LGHDT and CDR2 is YNNKEL (reference sequence). The CDR3 spans 16 residues. Trimming removed 4 bases at V and 7 bases at J, with 20 bases between. TCRdb's table, derived via immunoSEQ multiplex PCR, lists solely in-frame clones and lacks some. This repertoire shows about 140,000 clones, approximately 91% found once; its top ten account for roughly a tenth. Material for sequencing was peripheral blood. This TCR was sampled from a man between 50 and 59 years old with active or convalescent COVID-19. V is TRBV3-1 (or the pseudogene TRBV3-2) and J is TRBJ2-1; D is ambiguous. CDR3 nucleotides: TGTGCCAGCAGCCGTAATCCTTTACGCCTAGATAATGAGCAGTTCTTC. This sequence encodes CASSRNPLRLDNEQFF.